The 12 T cell receptor beta chains reported below all come from one sample, sequenced in a study of regulatory T cells in long-lasting Graves disease. To make TCR beta libraries, researchers used iRepertoire HTBI primers and Arm-PCR of CDR3 regions. TCRdb redid the calling of the multiplex PCR reads with MiXCR, one entry per CDR3 protein. This sample yields 580,000 or so distinct CDR3 sequences, of which 15% to 20% are seen a single time; 12% belongs to the top ten. Documented time point: newly diagnosed GD, antithyroid drugs for less than 3 months. Extracted RNA from PBMCs served as the source of the TCR library. The data also belong to a second study, concerning T cells in Graves' hyperthyroidism and ophthalmopathy.

Material: peripheral blood mononuclear cells (PBMCs), obtained at new diagnosis, from a patient treated with antithyroid drugs. These receptors were taken from a young man with Graves disease.

As for this clonotype: A much larger clone is a single base away; this may be a read error. The genes are TRBV2 and TRBJ2-7, with a tentative D call TRBD1 (6 bases). Germline V gene lookup returns CDR1 SNHLY and CDR2 FYNNEI. The CDR3 loop spans 14 amino acids. Trimming stripped 7 bases from V and 0 bases from J, with 13 bases between. The CDR3 spells CASNLGALSYEQYF. The CDR3 DNA sequence: TGTGCCAGCAACCTGGGGGCCCTCTCCTACGAGCAGTACTTC.

This clonotype was counted many times. This chain connects TRBV12-3 or TRBV12-4 to TRBJ1-1; maybe TRBD1 (5 bases). CDR3 length: 13 amino acids. Between the trimmed V and J ends, which lost 3 bases and 5 bases, there was a span of 10 bases. This CDR3 reads CASSFGPGTEAFF. The CDR3 bases are TGTGCCAGCAGTTTCGGTCCAGGGACTGAAGCTTTCTTT.

This clonotype appeared many times. The chain recombines TRBV12-5 with TRBJ2-4; D not certain. The CDR3 is 13 residues long. V shed 2 bases and J shed 0 bases, with 2 bases lying between them. Per the germline V gene, CDR1 is LGHNT and CDR2 is FRNRAP. CDR3 residues: CASGLQAKNIQYF. The CDR3 region has the DNA TGTGCTAGTGGTTTGCAAGCCAAAAACATTCAGTACTTC.

This chain connects TRBV27 to TRBJ1-5; 7 nucleotides line up with TRBD1. Germline-derived CDR1 and CDR2 are MNHEY and SMNVEV (reference sequence). The ends lost 5 bases at V and 2 bases at J; junction bases unmatched: 9. This CDR3 comprises 16 residues. This CDR3 is CASSPSTGVGNQPQHF. The CDR3 DNA follows: TGTGCCAGCAGTCCGTCTACAGGGGTGGGCAATCAGCCCCAGCATTTT.

The J gene is TRBJ2-1, the V gene TRBV9; D is undetermined. Germline lookup yields CDR1 SGDLS and CDR2 YYNGEE. The CDR3 covers 12 residues. Trimming left V 0 bases short and J 7 bases short, with 5 bases between. The CDR3 DNA sequence: TGTGCCAGCAGCGTAGGTAGGAATGAGCAGTTCTTC. Its protein product is CASSVGRNEQFF.

This clonotype has a count of ten or more. V usage is TRBV10-3 and J usage is TRBJ2-7; 7 nucleotides align to TRBD1. Germline CDR1 reads ENHRY; CDR2 reads SYGVKD. Trimming at V came to 4 bases and at J to 6 bases, leaving 6 bases not matched to a gene. The CDR3 is 13 residues long. The CDR3 spells CAISASDRFEQYF. DNA of the CDR3: TGTGCCATCAGTGCCTCGGACAGGTTCGAGCAGTACTTC.

This rearrangement joins TRBV20-1 to TRBJ2-5; maybe TRBD1 (5 bases). Germline CDR1 DFQATT, CDR2 SNEGSKA (reference sequence). CDR3 length: 13 residues. V dropped 3 bases and J dropped 2 bases, with 10 bases sitting between them. DNA of the CDR3: TGCAGTGCTAGGGGGCAAGATCAAGAGACCCAGTACTTC. It codes for CSARGQDQETQYF.

This clonotype was detected a few times. This chain connects TRBV20-1 to TRBJ2-7, with D unclear. This CDR3 contains 16 residues. Germline V gives CDR1 DFQATT, CDR2 SNEGSKA (reference sequence). V was trimmed by 0 bases and J by 2 bases, leaving 17 bases between them. CDR3 coding DNA: TGCAGTGCTAGAGATCCTGGTAGGCCAAACCCCTACGAGCAGTACTTC. It specifies CSARDPGRPNPYEQYF.

This clonotype was recorded many times. CDR3 coding DNA: TGCGCCAGCAGCAAGGATAAAGCTAGCACAGATACGCAGTATTTT. Translated: CASSKDKASTDTQYF. The chain carries TRBV5-1 and TRBJ2-3, with D hard to call. V lost 4 bases and J 0 bases, leaving 12 bases between the germline ends. The CDR3 covers 15 residues. In germline, CDR1 is SGHRS, CDR2 YFSETQ. Drawing the rest from reference TRBV5-1 and TRBJ2-3, the complete variable domain is KAGVTQTPRYLIKTRGQQVTLSCSPISGHRSVSWYQQTPGQGLQFLFEYFSETQRNKGNFPGRFSGRQFSNSRSEMNVSTLELGDSALYLCASSKDKASTDTQYFGPGTRLTVL.

This clonotype was seen at least ten times. The chain recombines TRBV2 with TRBJ2-7; possible D gene TRBD1, 6 bases. This CDR3 is built from 13 residues. Trimming took 8 bases from V and 2 from J, leaving 13 bases between them. The V gene's germline CDR1 is SNHLY and CDR2 FYNNEI. Here the CDR3 DNA reads TGTGCCAGCGGACCTCAGGGGACCTACGAGCAGTACTTC. Protein product: CASGPQGTYEQYF.

The chain joins TRBV5-1 to TRBJ2-5; 9 bases line up with TRBD2. CDR1 is SGHRS and CDR2 is YFSETQ in the germline V gene. The CDR3 runs 15 residues. The V and J ends lost 1 base and 5 bases, in that order; junction bases with no gene match: 6. CDR3 in DNA: TGCGCCAGCAGCTTGAGGGGGACTAGCATTGAGACCCAGTACTTC. Encoded protein: CASSLRGTSIETQYF. Full variable domain (rest looked up from reference TRBV5-1 and TRBJ2-5): KAGVTQTPRYLIKTRGQQVTLSCSPISGHRSVSWYQQTPGQGLQFLFEYFSETQRNKGNFPGRFSGRQFSNSRSEMNVSTLELGDSALYLCASSLRGTSIETQYFGPGTRLLVL.

This clonotype was detected many times. This rearrangement joins TRBV10-2 to TRBJ2-5; no clear D. The CDR3 contains 12 residues. V was pared by 3 bases and J by 5 bases, with 7 bases between. Germline V gene data show CDR1 as WSHSY and CDR2 as SAAADI. The CDR3 nucleotides read TGCGCCAGCAGTGATTTAGTGGAGACCCAGTACTTC. Its translation: CASSDLVETQYF.